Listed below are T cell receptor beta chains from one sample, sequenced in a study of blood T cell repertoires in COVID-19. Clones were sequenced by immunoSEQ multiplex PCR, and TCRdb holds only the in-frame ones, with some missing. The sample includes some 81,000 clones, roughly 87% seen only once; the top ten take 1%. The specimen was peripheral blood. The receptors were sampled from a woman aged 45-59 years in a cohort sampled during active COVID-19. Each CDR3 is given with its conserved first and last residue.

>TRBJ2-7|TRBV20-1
CSASSASGYSYEQYF
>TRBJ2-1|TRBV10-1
CASSESPRNEQFF
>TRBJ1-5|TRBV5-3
CAPARRPQHF
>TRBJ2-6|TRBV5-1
CASSLDPGQGVTGANVLTF
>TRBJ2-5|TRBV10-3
CAIRGQGGETQYF
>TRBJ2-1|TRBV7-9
CASSTTSGAYNEQFF
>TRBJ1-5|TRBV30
CAWSSGSGVKPQHF
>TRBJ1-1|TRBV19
CATRPGTVNTEAFF
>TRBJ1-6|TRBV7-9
CASSFDRDSAQTLHF
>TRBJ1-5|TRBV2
CASSQGRDQPQHF
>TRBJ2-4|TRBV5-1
CASSMAVNHVDIQYF
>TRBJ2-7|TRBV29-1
CSVEEFDEQYF
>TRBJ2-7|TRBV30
CAWTYAGSSGSYEQYF
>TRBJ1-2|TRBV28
CASSWGGQGKGYTF
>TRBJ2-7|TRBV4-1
CASSHRTGNYEQYF
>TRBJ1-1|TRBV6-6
CASSYSTGGMNTEAFF
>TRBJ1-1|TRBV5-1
CASSLPGQNTEAFF
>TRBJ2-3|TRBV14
CASSPGGAGGDTQYF
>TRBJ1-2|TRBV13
CASSLGADDYGYTF
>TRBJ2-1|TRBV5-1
CASSLGPEYNEQFF
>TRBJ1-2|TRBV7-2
CASSPQHDRASNDGYTF
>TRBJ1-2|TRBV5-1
CASSLDGELYYGYTF
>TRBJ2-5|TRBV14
CASSQEAGPGETQYF
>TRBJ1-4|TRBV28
CASSAQGAGEKLFF
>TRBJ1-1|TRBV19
CASTPGTANTEAFF
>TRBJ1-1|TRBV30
CASATGLPEAFF
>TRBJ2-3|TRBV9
CASSQAGSTDTQYF
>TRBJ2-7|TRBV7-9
CASSLEVATQGEQYF
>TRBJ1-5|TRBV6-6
CASSYDRVTSNQPQHF
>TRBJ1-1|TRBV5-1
CASSGGQGGNTEAFF
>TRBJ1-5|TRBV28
CASSLRQGLNQPQHF
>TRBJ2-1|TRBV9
CASSVTAGLAGAEQFF
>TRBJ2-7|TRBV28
CASGGTSGIPYEQYF
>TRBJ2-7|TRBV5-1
CASSSGGGAKEYF
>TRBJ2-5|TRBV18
CASSRGRISGREETQYF
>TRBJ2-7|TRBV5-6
CASSLSGGVAFWEQYF
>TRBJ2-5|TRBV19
CASRTSGQETQYF
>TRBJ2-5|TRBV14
CASSQVGGLQETQYF
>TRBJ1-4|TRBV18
CASSPGTGLANEKLFF
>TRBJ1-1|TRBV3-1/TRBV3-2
CASSQGGTGRTEAFF
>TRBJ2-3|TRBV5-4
CASSFGGGSTDTQYF
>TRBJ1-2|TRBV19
CASSPTVGYGYTF
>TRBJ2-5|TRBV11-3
CASSSRTGGKETQYF
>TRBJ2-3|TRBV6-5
CASSEDRLNTDTQYF
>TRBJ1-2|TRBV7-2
CASSPGQGEDSYGYTF